This record concerns one T cell receptor beta chain sequence. This sample is drawn from a study of blood T cell repertoires in COVID-19. Study overall: Researchers got acute and convalescent COVID-19 samples from the United States, Italy and Spain. T cells, B-cell-depleted T cells, or PBMCs provided the cDNA or gDNA that served as material.

CDR3 length equals 17 residues. Study processing details: Researchers report that nucleated cell counts were estimated from reference gene primer amplification. The assay was immunoSEQ multiplex PCR, and TCRdb's table has in-frame clones only and misses some. V, J and clone size derive from that table, while D and trimming were established from the DNA sequence. Among about 370,000 clones listed, roughly 89% were seen once. This receptor was obtained from a man in his late teens or twenties with active or convalescent COVID-19. Source material: peripheral blood. The chain has TRBV7-5 and TRBJ2-2; the table calls TRBD2, which could not be checked here. TRBV7-5 is designated a pseudogene. CDR3 residues: CARSLEVMRRSTGELFF. CDR3 DNA sequence: TGTGCCAGAAGCTTAGAAGTCATGAGAAGAAGCACCGGGGAGCTGTTTTTT.